This T cell receptor beta chain was observed in a study of T-cell memory formation after mild COVID-19. Study-wide background: Largely donor-specific TCR clusters were found. General study findings and limits: There was a balanced CD4/CD8 profile in clones contracting day 15 to 85, and later expanders leaned CD4+.

Using its own MiXCR run on the 5' RACE reads, TCRdb lists one record per CDR3 protein. The sample carries around 260,000 distinct CDR3 sequences, 15% to 20% recorded once. Concerning this clonotype: Its antigen is currently unknown.

There are 14 residues in the CDR3. Germline V gives CDR1 SGHRS, CDR2 YFSETQ. Trimming shortened V by 4 bases and J by 6 bases, and 13 bases separated the two germline ends. Sequenced material: PBMCs or a T cell subset sorted from them (not recorded which). The rearrangement uses TRBV5-1 and TRBJ2-2; D perhaps matches TRBD1 (5 bases). The sequence came from a man aged 18 to 29 who had mild COVID-19 (a few samples of this study predate the infection). Cell type and time point are not known. As DNA, the CDR3 is TGCGCCAGCAGCCCCAATTCAGGGTCCGGGGAGCTGTTTTTT. This encodes CASSPNSGSGELFF.